Listed below are T cell receptor beta chains from one sample, sequenced in a study of response to subunit inactivated influenza vaccine. TCRdb reprocessed the RT-PCR reads with MiXCR, giving one entry per CDR3 protein. The sample includes about half a million distinct CDR3 sequences, about 25% seen only once; the top ten take 1.9%. The input for sequencing was CD4+ T cells sorted from PBMCs, taken more than 4 days after vaccination. Receptors were obtained from a man between 50 and 59 years old who received an inactivated influenza vaccine. Both conserved end residues are trimmed from each CDR3. Clone size appears in some rows only: once, few, many, or a class for an expanded clone.

. TRBV20-1 SAGGTSGLSYEQY
. TRBV5-1 ASSLVGTNQETQY
. TRBV20-1 SARDGGRSGLYNEQF
. TRBV4-3 ATSSGGLAGDTQY
few TRBV28 ACTSGVYNEQF
. TRBV20-1 SSPGQGAYEQY
. TRBV10-3 AISEISTGSDEQY
few TRBV25-1 ASSWRQHYNEQF
many TRBV7-9 ASSLGGHNEQF
few TRBV2 ASRGTGGGEQF
few TRBV12-3/TRBV12-4 ASSVGQGARY
. TRBV11-1 ASSLGRTQTPGANVLT
. TRBV12-3/TRBV12-4 ASSFSGRNEKLF
few TRBV20-1 SARDWTRQGKTEAF
. TRBV10-3 AISTPRGSKETQY
. TRBV4-3 ASSQRQGGGLSTDTQY
. TRBV19 ASRQTSLRADTQY
. TRBV20-1 SASGDFPSYEQY
few TRBV4-3 ASSQDVGGLAGVREQY
. TRBV4-2 ASSITSGGTDTQY
many TRBV6-1 ASILDRGQETQY
. TRBV5-1 ASSLWESSTDTQY
. TRBV6-1 ASSQTDRRPYEQY
few TRBV3-1 ASSHGTRGREQF
. TRBV30 AWNTDRGRINEQF
few TRBV20-1 SASGQFDEAF
. TRBV20-1 SARDGDTGGVYEQY
. TRBV20-1 SAHLPPGNTEAF
. TRBV7-9 ASSSGLRRDEQF
few TRBV7-2 AAGYQPYNEQF
. TRBV20-1 SARVRTRFDNEQF
few TRBV20-1 SGGLAGTDTQY
. TRBV7-8 ASGTGIHYEQY
. TRBV6-5 ASSYGDRGGISGYT
. TRBV5-4 ASSLGPLDGYT
. TRBV4-2 ASSQVGGGNYNEQF
. TRBV7-6 ASSLGEETEAF
many TRBV5-1 ASSATGFGQF
few TRBV7-9 ASSSYRNNYGYT
. TRBV2 ASKGFAGISYNEQF
. TRBV29-1 SVVAGRDEQF
. TRBV20-1 SANLAGSSYEQY
few TRBV28 ASSIPGLSYGYT
. TRBV7-9 ASSPRQGKGEKLF
few TRBV20-1 SAEGTGALRAQH
. TRBV19 ASKKAWDIDQPQH
few TRBV24-1 ATSDSTSGRFNEQF
. TRBV7-6 ASSLQGGELF
few TRBV4-2 ASSQDRPQPYGYT
. TRBV4-2 ASSQSDRGRGQY
many TRBV29-1 SAQARRVDTQY
many TRBV29-1 SVEDATEAF
. TRBV12-3/TRBV12-4 ASTLDGQNYGYT
few TRBV27 ASSTTRTGGTDTQY
few TRBV15 ATSRQTSGGNNEQF